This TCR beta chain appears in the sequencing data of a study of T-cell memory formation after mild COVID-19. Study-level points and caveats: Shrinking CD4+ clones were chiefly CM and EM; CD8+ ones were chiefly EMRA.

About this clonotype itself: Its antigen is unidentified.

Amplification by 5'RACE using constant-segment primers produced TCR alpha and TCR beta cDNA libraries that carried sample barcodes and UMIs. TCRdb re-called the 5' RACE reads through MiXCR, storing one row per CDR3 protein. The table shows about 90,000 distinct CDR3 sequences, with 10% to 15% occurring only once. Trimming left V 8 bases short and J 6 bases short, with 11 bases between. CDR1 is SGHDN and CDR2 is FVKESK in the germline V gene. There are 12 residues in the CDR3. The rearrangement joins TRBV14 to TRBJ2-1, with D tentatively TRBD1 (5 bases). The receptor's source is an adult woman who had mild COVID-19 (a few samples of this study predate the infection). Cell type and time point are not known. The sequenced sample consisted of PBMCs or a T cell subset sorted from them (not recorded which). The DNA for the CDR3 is TGTGCCAGCCAGCAGGGAATCAATGAGCAGTTCTTC. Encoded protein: CASQQGINEQFF.